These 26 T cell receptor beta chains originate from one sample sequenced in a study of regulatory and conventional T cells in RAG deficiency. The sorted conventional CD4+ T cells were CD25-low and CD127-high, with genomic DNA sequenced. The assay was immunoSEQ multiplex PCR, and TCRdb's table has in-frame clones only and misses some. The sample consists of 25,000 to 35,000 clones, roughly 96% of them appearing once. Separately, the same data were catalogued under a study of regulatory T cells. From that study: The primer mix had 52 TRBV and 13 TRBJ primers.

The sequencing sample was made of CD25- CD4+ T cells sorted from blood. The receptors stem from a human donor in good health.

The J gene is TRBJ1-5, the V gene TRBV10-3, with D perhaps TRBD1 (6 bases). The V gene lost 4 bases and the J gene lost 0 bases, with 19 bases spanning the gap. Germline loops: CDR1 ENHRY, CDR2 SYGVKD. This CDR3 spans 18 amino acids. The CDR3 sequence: CAISVRAGAPYSNQPQHF. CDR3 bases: TGTGCCATCAGTGTGAGGGCAGGGGCCCCTTATAGCAATCAGCCCCAGCATTTT.

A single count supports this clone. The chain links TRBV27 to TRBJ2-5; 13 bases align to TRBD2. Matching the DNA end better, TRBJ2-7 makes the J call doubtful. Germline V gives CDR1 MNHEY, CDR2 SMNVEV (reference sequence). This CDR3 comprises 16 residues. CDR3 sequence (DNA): TGTGCCAGCAGTCAATGGACTAGCGGGGGAATCTACGAGCAGTACTTC. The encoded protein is CASSQWTSGGIYEQYF.

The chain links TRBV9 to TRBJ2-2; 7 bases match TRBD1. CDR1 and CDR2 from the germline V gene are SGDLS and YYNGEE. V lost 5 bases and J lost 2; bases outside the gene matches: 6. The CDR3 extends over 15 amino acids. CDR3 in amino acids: CASSPQGTNTGELFF. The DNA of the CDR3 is TGTGCCAGCAGTCCACAGGGGACCAACACCGGGGAGCTGTTTTTT.

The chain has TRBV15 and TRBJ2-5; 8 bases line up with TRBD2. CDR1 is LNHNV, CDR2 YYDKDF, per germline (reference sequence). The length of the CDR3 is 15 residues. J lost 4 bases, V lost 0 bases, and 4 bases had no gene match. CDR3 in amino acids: CATSRDGRGGETQYF. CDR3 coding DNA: TGTGCCACCAGCAGAGATGGTCGGGGGGGAGAGACCCAGTACTTC.

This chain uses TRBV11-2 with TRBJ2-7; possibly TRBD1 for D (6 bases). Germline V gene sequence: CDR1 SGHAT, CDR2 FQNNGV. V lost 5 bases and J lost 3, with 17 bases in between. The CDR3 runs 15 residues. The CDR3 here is CASSPLTGTHYEQYF. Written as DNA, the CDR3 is TGTGCCAGCAGCCCCTTGACCGGGACACACTACGAGCAGTACTTC.

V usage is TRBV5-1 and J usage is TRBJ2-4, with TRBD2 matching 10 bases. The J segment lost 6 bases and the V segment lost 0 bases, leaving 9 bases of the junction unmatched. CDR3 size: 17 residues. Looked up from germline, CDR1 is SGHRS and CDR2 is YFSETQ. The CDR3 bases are TGCGCCAGCAGCTTGGTTGCCAGCGGGGGGGCCGCAAACATTCAGTACTTC. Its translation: CASSLVASGGAANIQYF.

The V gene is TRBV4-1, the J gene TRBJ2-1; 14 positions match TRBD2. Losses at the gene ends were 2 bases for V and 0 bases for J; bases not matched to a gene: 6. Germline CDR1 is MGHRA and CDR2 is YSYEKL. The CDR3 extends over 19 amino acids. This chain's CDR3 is CASSQRPGLAGGSYNEQFF. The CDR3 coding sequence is TGCGCCAGCAGCCAACGCCCCGGACTAGCGGGGGGCTCCTACAATGAGCAGTTCTTC.

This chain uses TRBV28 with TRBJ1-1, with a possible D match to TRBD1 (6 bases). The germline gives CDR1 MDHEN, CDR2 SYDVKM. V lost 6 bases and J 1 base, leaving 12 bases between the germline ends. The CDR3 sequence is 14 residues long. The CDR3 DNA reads TGTGCCAGCAGGGGAGGGGGAGAGAACACTGAAGCTTTCTTT. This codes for CASRGGGENTEAFF.

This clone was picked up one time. Here the CDR3 DNA reads TGTGCCAGCACGTGGTCGGGAGATCAGAACACTGAAGCTTTCTTT. It yields the protein CASTWSGDQNTEAFF. The chain uses TRBV9 and TRBJ1-1; D not certain. V lost 6 bases and J 1 base, leaving 16 bases between the germline ends. Per the germline V gene, CDR1 is SGDLS and CDR2 is YYNGEE. The CDR3 runs to 15 residues.

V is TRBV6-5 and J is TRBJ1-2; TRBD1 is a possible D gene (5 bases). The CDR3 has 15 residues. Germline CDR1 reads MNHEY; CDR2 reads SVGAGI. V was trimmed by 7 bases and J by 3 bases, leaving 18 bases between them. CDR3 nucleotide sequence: TGTGCCAGCAAAACTCTCGGAGGAGGGGACTATGGCTACACCTTC. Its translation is CASKTLGGGDYGYTF.

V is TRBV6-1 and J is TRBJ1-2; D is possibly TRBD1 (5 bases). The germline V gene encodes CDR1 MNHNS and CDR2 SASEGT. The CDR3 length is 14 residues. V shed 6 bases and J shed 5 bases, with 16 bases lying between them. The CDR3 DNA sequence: TGTGCCAGCAGGGACACAAAGCCCTTTTATGGCTACACCTTC. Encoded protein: CASRDTKPFYGYTF.

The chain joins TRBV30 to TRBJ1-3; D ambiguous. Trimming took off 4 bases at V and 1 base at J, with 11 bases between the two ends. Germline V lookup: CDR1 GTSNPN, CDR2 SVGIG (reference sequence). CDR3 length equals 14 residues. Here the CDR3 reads CAWNGEGSGNTIYF. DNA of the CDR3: TGTGCCTGGAACGGGGAGGGATCTGGAAACACCATATATTTT.

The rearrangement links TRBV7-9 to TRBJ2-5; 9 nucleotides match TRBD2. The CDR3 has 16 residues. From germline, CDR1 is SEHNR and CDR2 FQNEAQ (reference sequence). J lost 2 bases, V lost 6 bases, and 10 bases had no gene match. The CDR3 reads CASSHLAGLEQETQYF. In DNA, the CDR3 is TGTGCCAGCAGTCATCTAGCGGGACTAGAACAAGAGACCCAGTACTTC.

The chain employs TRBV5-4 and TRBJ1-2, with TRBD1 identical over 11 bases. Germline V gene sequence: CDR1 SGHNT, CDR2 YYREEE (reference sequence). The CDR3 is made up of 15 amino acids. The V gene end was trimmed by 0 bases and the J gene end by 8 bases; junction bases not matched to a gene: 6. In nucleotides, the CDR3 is TGTGCCAGCAGCTTGGGGACAGGGGGCGTCTACGGCTACACCTTC. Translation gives CASSLGTGGVYGYTF.

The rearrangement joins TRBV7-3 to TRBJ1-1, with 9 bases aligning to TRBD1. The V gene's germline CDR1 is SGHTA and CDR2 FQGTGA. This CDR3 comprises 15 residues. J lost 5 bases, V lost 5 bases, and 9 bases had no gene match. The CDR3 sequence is CASSNRTGGRTEAFF. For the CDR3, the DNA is TGTGCCAGCAGCAACCGAACAGGGGGCCGGACTGAAGCTTTCTTT.

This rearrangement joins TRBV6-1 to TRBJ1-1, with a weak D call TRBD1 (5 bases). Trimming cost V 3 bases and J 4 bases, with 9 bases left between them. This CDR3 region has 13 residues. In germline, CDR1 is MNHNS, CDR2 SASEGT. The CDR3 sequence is CASSDTRATEAFF. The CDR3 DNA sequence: TGTGCCAGCAGTGACACCAGGGCCACTGAAGCTTTCTTT.

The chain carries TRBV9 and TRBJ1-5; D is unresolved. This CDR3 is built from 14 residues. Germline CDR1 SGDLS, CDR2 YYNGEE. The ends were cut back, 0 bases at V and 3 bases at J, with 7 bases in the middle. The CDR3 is CASSVGHYNQPQHF. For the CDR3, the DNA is TGTGCCAGCAGCGTAGGCCACTACAATCAGCCCCAGCATTTT.

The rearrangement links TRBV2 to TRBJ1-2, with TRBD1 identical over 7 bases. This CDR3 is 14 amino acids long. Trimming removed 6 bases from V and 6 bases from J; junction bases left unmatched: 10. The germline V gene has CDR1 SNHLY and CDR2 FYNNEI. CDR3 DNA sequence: TGTGCCAGCAGGAGAGGGACAGTACTAAATGGCTACACCTTC. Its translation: CASRRGTVLNGYTF. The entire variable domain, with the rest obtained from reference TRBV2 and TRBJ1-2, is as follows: EPEVTQTPSHQVTQMGQEVILRCVPISNHLYFYWYRQILGQKVEFLVSFYNNEISEKSEIFDDQFSVERPDGSNFTLKIRSTKLEDSAMYFCASRRGTVLNGYTFGSGTRLTVV.

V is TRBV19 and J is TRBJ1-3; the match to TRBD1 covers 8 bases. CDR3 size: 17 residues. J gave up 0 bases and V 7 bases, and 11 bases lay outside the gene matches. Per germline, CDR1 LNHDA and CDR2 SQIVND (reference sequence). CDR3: CASTPIRDRHSGNTIYF. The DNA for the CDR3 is TGTGCCAGTACCCCTATACGGGACAGGCACTCTGGAAACACCATATATTTT.

The CDR3 DNA reads TGCGCCAGCAGCTTGAGTCGGCAGGCGGGCACCGGGGAGCTGTTTTTT. The encoded protein is CASSLSRQAGTGELFF. The chain carries TRBV5-1 and TRBJ2-2; a weak D match, TRBD2 (5 bases). Trimming took 1 base from V and 4 from J, leaving 14 bases between them. This CDR3 has 16 residues. The germline gives CDR1 SGHRS, CDR2 YFSETQ.

CDR3 DNA: TGTGCCAGTAATAACCCCAGGGGTAGCGATGAGCAGTTCTTC. As protein: CASNNPRGSDEQFF. The chain uses TRBV19 and TRBJ2-1; D is perhaps TRBD1 (6 bases). The CDR3 contains 14 residues. Germline loops: CDR1 LNHDA, CDR2 SQIVND (reference sequence). V was cut by 7 bases and J by 8 bases, with 18 bases left in between. The full variable domain, in which reference TRBV19 and TRBJ2-1 provide the parts outside the CDR3, is DGGITQSPKYLFRKEGQNVTLSCEQNLNHDAMYWYRQDPGQGLRLIYYSQIVNDFQKGDIAEGYSVSREKKESFPLTVTSAQKNPTAFYLCASNNPRGSDEQFFGPGTRLTVL.

CDR3 nucleotide sequence: TGCAGTGCTAGCAGTTCTTACGAGCAGTACTTC. Translation: CSASSSYEQYF. V usage is TRBV20-1 and J usage is TRBJ2-7, with unresolved D. The V gene lost 3 bases and the J gene lost 4 bases, with 7 bases spanning the gap. Germline CDR1 reads DFQATT; CDR2 reads SNEGSKA (reference sequence). This CDR3 has 11 residues.

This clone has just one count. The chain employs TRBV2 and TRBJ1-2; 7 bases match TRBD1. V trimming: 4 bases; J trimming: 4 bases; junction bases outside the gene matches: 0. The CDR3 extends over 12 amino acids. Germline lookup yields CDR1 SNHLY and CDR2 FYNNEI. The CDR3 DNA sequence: TGTGCCAGCAGTGGGGACAGCTATGGCTACACCTTC. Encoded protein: CASSGDSYGYTF.

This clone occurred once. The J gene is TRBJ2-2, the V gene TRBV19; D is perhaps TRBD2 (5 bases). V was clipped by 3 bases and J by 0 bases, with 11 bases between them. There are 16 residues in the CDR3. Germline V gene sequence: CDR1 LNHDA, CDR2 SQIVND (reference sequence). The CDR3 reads CASSIGPGSNTGELFF. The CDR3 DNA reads TGTGCCAGTAGTATTGGGCCGGGATCGAACACCGGGGAGCTGTTTTTT.

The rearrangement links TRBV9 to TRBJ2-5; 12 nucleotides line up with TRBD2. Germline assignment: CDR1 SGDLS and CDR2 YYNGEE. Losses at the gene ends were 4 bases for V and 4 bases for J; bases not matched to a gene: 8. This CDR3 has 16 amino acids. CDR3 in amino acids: CASSHGASGGAETQYF. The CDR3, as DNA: TGTGCCAGCAGCCACGGGGCTAGCGGGGGGGCAGAGACCCAGTACTTC. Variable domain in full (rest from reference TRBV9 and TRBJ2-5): DSGVTQTPKHLITATGQRVTLRCSPRSGDLSVYWYQQSLDQGLQFLIQYYNGEERAKGNILERFSAQQFPDLHSELNLSSLELGDSALYFCASSHGASGGAETQYFGPGTRLLVL.

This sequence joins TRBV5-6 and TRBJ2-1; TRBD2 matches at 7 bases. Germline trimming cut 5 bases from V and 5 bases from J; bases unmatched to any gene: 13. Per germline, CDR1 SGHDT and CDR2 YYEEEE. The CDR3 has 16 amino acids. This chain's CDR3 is CASSSAGPSGHNEQFF. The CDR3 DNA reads TGTGCCAGCAGTTCGGCCGGTCCTAGCGGACACAATGAGCAGTTCTTC.